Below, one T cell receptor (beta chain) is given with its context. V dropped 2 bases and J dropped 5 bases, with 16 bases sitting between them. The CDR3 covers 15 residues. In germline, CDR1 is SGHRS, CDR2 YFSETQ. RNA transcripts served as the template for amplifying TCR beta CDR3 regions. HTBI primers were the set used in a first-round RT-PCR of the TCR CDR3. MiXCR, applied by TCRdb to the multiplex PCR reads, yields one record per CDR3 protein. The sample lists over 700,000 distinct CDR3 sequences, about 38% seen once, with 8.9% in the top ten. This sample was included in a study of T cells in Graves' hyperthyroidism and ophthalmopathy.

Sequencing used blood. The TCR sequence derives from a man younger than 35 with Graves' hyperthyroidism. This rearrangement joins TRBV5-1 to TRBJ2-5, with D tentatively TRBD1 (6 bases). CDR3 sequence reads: CASSFSDSRTETQYF. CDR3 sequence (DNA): TGCGCCAGCAGCTTTTCGGACAGCAGGACGGAGACCCAGTACTTC.